This TCR beta chain appears in the sequencing data of a study of T-cell reconstitution after alpha-beta-depleted transplantation in children. Study outcomes and limitations: Newly produced T cells mostly accounted for T-cell counts and diversity one year post-transplant. Several hundred expanded graft clones reportedly supplied alpha-beta T cells about two months after transplant. High day-60 TCRbeta diversity in some patients came from surviving recipient T cells and thymic progenitors.

V was shortened by 0 bases and J by 0 bases, with 3 bases between the two germline ends. This CDR3 is built from 14 residues. From germline, CDR1 is SEHNR and CDR2 FQNEAQ (reference sequence). The TCRbeta library was prepared with unique molecular identifiers. From the PCR reads, TCRdb called clonotypes with MiXCR, one entry per CDR3 protein. There are hundreds of thousands of distinct CDR3 sequences in the sample; around 13% occur only once, and around 0.8% lies in the top ten. With regard to this clonotype: Its antigen is not identified.

The origin of this receptor is a girl aged 2-10 years with congenital amegakaryocytic thrombocytopenia, due to receive a stem cell transplant. The J gene is TRBJ1-5, the V gene TRBV7-9, with D unclear. The material was PBMCs, obtained before TCRalphabeta/CD19-depleted stem cell transplant. The CDR3 sequence is CASSLALSNQPQHF. CDR3 nucleotide sequence: TGTGCCAGCAGCTTAGCCCTTAGCAATCAGCCCCAGCATTTT. The full variable domain, its missing parts supplied by reference TRBV7-9 and TRBJ1-5, is DTGVSQNPRHKITKRGQNVTFRCDPISEHNRLYWYRQTLGQGPEFLTYFQNEAQLEKSRLLSDRFSAERPKGSFSTLEIQRTEQGDSAMYLCASSLALSNQPQHFGDGTRLSIL.